This T cell receptor (beta chain) was found in a study of beta chain features in type 1 diabetes. Notes on the study in general: In patients and controls equally, PCR might favor templates that are shorter.

Investigators reverse transcribed all isolated RNA, so they sequenced expressed TCRB transcripts. The protocol was immunoSEQ multiplex PCR, while the TCRdb copy is restricted to in-frame clones and leaves out a portion. The table lists 140,000 to 150,000 clones, about 51% of them singletons. One heparinised blood draw, averaging approximately 120 mL, came from each donor. Notes on this clone: Antigen specificity is unknown.

The germline V gene encodes CDR1 SQVTM and CDR2 ANQGSEA. V lost 6 bases and J lost 5, with 19 bases in between. CDR3 length equals 14 residues. The specimen sequenced was Tregs from blood. The receptor was derived from a man in his late teens or twenties in good health. The genes are TRBV29-1 and TRBJ2-5, with D tentatively TRBD2 (5 bases). The DNA for the CDR3 is TGCAGCGTAGGACCTAGCCCAATTTCGGAGACCCAGTACTTC. Residues: CSVGPSPISETQYF.